The source of this TCR beta chain is a study of neoadjuvant anti-PD-1 for oral cavity cancer. This clone has a handful of counts. CDR3 length: 15 amino acids. Germline CDR1 is SGHDT and CDR2 is YYEEEE. V trimming: 4 bases; J trimming: 4 bases; junction bases outside the gene matches: 8. The repertoire was sequenced with immunoSEQ multiplex PCR; TCRdb's copy has only in-frame clones and lacks some. The data show 15,000 or so clones, less than 80% seen once. These newly diagnosed stage II-IVA oral cavity squamous cell carcinoma patients had no prior systemic or radiation treatment. Analysis of PBMCs was direct, with no culture step.

The sample in question was PBMCs, obtained before nivolumab (anti-PD-1) treatment. The genes are TRBV5-6 and TRBJ1-1, with 9 bases identical to TRBD1. This TCR derives from a person between 35 and 79 years old with oral cavity squamous cell carcinoma. The CDR3 sequence: CASSPLQGAGTEAFF. The DNA for the CDR3 is TGTGCCAGCAGCCCTTTACAGGGGGCGGGCACTGAAGCTTTCTTT. Variable domain in full (rest from reference TRBV5-6 and TRBJ1-1): DAGVTQSPTHLIKTRGQQVTLRCSPKSGHDTVSWYQQALGQGPQFIFQYYEEEERQRGNFPDRFSGHQFPNYSSELNVNALLLGDSALYLCASSPLQGAGTEAFFGQGTRLTVV.